Presented here are 6 T cell receptor beta chains from one specimen sequenced in a study of blood T cell repertoires in COVID-19. The data were produced by immunoSEQ multiplex PCR, yet TCRdb's version contains in-frame clones alone and is incomplete. This sample yields 250,000 or so clones, of which under 90% are seen a single time; under 5% belongs to the top ten. What was sequenced was peripheral blood. These receptors all come from a man in his fifties or sixties with acute or convalescent COVID-19.

The count of this clone is one. This chain joins TRBV30 and TRBJ2-7; TRBD1 agrees at 9 bases. This CDR3 comprises 14 residues. J gave up 9 bases and V 3 bases, and 12 bases lay outside the gene matches. The germline gives CDR1 GTSNPN, CDR2 SVGIG (reference sequence). The CDR3 reads CAWRGGTGPEVQYF. CDR3 coding DNA: TGTGCCTGGAGAGGGGGGACAGGGCCGGAGGTGCAGTACTTC.

The genes are TRBV6-5 and TRBJ1-5; TRBD1 aligns across 7 bases. Per the germline V gene, CDR1 is MNHEY and CDR2 is SVGAGI. V was pared by 6 bases and J by 5 bases, with 7 bases of the junction left unmatched. CDR3 length equals 14 residues. This chain's CDR3 is CASSRGQIDQPQHF. CDR3 nucleotide sequence: TGTGCCAGCAGCAGGGGACAGATAGATCAGCCCCAGCATTTT.

The chain is built from TRBV5-8 and TRBJ2-5; 7 bases agree with TRBD1. V was pared by 3 bases and J by 2 bases, with 7 bases of the junction left unmatched. The CDR3 covers 15 residues. Germline assignment: CDR1 SGHTS and CDR2 YDEGEE. CDR3 residues: CASSSDGTAQETQYF. The CDR3 DNA reads as TGTGCCAGCAGCTCCGATGGGACAGCTCAAGAGACCCAGTACTTC.

The J gene is TRBJ1-1, the V gene TRBV28; D call uncertain. Germline V lookup: CDR1 MDHEN, CDR2 SYDVKM. V was clipped by 5 bases and J by 12 bases, with 13 bases between them. The CDR3 consists of 11 residues. CDR3 sequence (DNA): TGTGCCAGCAGTCAGCGGGCCACCTCTTTCTTT. Translated, it gives CASSQRATSFF.

The chain carries TRBV19 and TRBJ2-6; D uncertain. The CDR3 has 15 amino acids. Germline lookup yields CDR1 LNHDA and CDR2 SQIVND (reference sequence). The V and J ends lost 5 bases and 0 bases respectively, with 8 bases between them. CDR3 sequence (DNA): TGTGCCAGTAGTTCCGCAGGCTCTGGGGCCAACGTCCTGACTTTC. As protein: CASSSAGSGANVLTF.

The chain employs TRBV5-1 and TRBJ2-2, with TRBD1 identical over 9 bases. Germline CDR1 reads SGHRS; CDR2 reads YFSETQ. The V gene end was trimmed by 0 bases and the J gene end by 5 bases; junction bases not matched to a gene: 5. CDR3 length: 16 residues. The CDR3 DNA sequence: TGCGCCAGCAGCTTGGAGGGACAGGGAGTTACCGGGGAGCTGTTTTTT. Translated: CASSLEGQGVTGELFF.